This T cell receptor (beta chain) was profiled in a study of blood T cells in healthy people across ages. Aged roughly 6 to 90, donors were systemically healthy Caucasians from Russia. Isolated per sample were at least 7 million PBMCs. For the second PCR, which ran for roughly 7 to 11 cycles, a sample-barcoded 5' primer and a J-beta primer mix were used. TCRdb called the 5' RACE reads again in MiXCR, with one record for every CDR3 protein. The table records 700,000 or so distinct CDR3 sequences, around 41% of them present only once. This clonotype has ten or more counts. Antigen: not known. The V gene lost 4 bases and the J gene lost 0 bases, with 14 bases spanning the gap. CDR3 length equals 16 residues. In germline, CDR1 is SGHTA, CDR2 FQGNSA. Study outcomes and limitations: While age rose, TCR beta diversity per million T cells dropped in a roughly linear way.

The J gene is TRBJ2-3, the V gene TRBV7-2; TRBD2 might be the D (6 bases). The receptor comes from an older man in good health. The sample was blood. The CDR3 DNA reads TGTGCCAGCAGCTCTATACGACGGGGGAGCACAGATACGCAGTATTTT. Protein: CASSSIRRGSTDTQYF.